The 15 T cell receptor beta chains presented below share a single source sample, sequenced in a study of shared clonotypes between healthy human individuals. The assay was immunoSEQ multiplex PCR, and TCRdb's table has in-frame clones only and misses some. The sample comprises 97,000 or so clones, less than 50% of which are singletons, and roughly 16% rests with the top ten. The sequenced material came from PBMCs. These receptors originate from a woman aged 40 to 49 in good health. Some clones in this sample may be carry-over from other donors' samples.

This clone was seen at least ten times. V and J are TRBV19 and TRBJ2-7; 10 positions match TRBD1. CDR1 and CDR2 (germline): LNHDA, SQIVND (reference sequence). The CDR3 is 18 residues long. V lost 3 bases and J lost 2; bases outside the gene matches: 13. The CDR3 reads CASSMRGPDRGLTYEQYF. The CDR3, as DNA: TGTGCCAGTAGTATGAGAGGGCCCGACAGGGGGCTTACCTACGAGCAGTACTTC.

The CDR3 region is CASSQRGTGLSYNEQFF. CDR3 coding DNA: TGTGCCAGCAGCCAACGCGGGACAGGGTTGTCCTACAATGAGCAGTTCTTC. This rearrangement joins TRBV4-2 to TRBJ2-1, with 9 positions matching TRBD1. The germline gives CDR1 LGHNA, CDR2 YNFKEQ. V trimming: 2 bases; J trimming: 1 base; junction bases outside the gene matches: 6. This CDR3 has 17 amino acids.

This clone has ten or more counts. The CDR3 region is CASSLAGQFSYGYTF. CDR3 coding DNA: TGTGCCAGCAGTCTCGCCGGACAGTTTTCCTATGGCTACACCTTC. The chain is built from TRBV27 and TRBJ1-2, with D possibly matching TRBD1 (6 bases). This CDR3 is 15 amino acids long. The V end was cut by 5 bases, the J end by 4 bases, with 17 bases between. Germline CDR1 is MNHEY and CDR2 is SMNVEV (reference sequence).

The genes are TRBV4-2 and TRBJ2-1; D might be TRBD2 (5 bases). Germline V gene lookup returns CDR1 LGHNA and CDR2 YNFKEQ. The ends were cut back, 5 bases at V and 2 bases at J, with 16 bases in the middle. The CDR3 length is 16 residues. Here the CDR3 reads CASSLGSGRAYNEQFF. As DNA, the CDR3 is TGTGCCAGCAGCTTGGGTAGTGGGAGAGCCTACAATGAGCAGTTCTTC.

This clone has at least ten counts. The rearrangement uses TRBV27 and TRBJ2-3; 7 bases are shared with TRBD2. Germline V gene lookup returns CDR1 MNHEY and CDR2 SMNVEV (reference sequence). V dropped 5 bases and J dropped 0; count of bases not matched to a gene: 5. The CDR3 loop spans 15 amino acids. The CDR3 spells CASSPRTSSTDTQYF. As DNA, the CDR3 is TGTGCCAGCAGTCCGCGGACTAGTAGCACAGATACGCAGTATTTT.

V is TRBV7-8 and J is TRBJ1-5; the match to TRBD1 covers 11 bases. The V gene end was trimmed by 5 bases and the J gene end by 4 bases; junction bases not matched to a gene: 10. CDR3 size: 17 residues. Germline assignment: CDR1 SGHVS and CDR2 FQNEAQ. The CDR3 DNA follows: TGTGCCAGCAGCCCTCGGACAGGGGGCAACGTTAATCAGCCCCAGCATTTT. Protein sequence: CASSPRTGGNVNQPQHF.

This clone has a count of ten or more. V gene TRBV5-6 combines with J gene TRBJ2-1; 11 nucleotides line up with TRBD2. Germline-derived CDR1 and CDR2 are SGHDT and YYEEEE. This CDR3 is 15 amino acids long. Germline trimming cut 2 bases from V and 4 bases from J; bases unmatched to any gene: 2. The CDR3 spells CASSFGLAGYNEQFF. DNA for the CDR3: TGTGCCAGCAGCTTCGGACTAGCGGGTTACAATGAGCAGTTCTTC.

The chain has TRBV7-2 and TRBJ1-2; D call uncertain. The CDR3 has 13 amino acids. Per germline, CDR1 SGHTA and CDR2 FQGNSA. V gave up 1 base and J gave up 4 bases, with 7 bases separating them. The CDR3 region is CASSLGGGYGYTF. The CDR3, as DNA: TGTGCCAGCAGCTTAGGAGGCGGCTATGGCTACACCTTC.

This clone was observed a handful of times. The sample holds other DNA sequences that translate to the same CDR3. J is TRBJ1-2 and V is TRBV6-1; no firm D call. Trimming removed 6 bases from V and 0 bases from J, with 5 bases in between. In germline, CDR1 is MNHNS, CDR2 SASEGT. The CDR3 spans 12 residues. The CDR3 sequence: CASRGANYGYTF. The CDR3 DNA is TGTGCCAGCAGGGGAGCTAACTATGGCTACACCTTC.

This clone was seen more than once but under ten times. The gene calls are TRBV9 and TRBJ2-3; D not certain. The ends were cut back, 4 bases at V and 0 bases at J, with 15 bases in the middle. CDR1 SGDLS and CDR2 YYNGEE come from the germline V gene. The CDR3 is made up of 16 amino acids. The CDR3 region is CASSPFEGGSTDTQYF. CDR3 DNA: TGTGCCAGCAGCCCCTTTGAAGGTGGTAGCACAGATACGCAGTATTTT.

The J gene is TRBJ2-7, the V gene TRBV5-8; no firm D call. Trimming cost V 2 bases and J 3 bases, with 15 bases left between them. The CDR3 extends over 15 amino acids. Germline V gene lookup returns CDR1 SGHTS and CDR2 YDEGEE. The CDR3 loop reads CASSLALGADYEQYF. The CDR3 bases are TGTGCCAGCAGCTTAGCTCTAGGCGCGGACTACGAGCAGTACTTC.

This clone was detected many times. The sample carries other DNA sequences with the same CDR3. CDR3 bases: TGTGCCAGCAGTGAGCCCGGTGTGTACCAAGAGACCCAGTACTTC. It is translated as CASSEPGVYQETQYF. This chain links TRBV2 with TRBJ2-5, with D unresolved. V lost 3 bases to trimming and J lost 0 bases, with 11 bases between them. CDR3 length equals 15 residues. Germline V gene lookup returns CDR1 SNHLY and CDR2 FYNNEI.

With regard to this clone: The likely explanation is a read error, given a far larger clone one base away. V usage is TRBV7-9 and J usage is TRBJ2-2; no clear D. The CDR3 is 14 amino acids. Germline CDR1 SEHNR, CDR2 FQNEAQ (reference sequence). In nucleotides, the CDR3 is TGTGCCGGCAGCTACGACACAAACACCGGGGAGCTGTTTTTT. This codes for CAGSYDTNTGELFF.

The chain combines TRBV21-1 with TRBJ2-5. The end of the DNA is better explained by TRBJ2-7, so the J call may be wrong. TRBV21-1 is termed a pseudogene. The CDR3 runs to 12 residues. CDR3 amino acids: CASQEPTYEQYF. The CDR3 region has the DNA TGTGCCAGCCAGGAGCCGACCTACGAGCAGTACTTC.

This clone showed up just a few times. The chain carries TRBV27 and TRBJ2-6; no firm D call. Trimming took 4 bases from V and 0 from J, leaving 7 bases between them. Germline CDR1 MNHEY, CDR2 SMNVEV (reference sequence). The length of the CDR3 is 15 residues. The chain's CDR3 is CASSSPSSGANVLTF. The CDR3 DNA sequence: TGTGCCAGCAGTTCGCCCAGCTCTGGGGCCAACGTCCTGACTTTC.